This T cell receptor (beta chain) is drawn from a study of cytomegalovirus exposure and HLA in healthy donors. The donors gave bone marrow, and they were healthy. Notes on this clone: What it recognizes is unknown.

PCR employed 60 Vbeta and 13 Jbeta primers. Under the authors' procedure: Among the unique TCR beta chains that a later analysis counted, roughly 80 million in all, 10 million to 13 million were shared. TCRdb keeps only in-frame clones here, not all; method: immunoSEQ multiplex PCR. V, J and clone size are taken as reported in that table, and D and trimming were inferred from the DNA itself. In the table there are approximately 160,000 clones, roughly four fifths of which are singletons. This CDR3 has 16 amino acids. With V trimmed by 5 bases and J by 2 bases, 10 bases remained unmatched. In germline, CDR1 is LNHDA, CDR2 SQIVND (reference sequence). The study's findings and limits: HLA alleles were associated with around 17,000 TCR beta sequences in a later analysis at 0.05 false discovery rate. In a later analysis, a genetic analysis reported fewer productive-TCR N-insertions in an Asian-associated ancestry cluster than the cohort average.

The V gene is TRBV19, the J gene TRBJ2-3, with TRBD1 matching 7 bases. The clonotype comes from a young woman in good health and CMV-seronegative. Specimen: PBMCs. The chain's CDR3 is CASSALRDRSTDTQYF. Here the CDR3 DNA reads TGTGCCAGTAGTGCCCTCCGGGACAGATCCACAGATACGCAGTATTTT.